These 16 T cell receptor beta chains were sequenced from one sample in a study of blood T cell repertoires in COVID-19. Produced via immunoSEQ multiplex PCR; TCRdb's table is partial and in-frame only. Here the sample spans some 48,000 clones, 88% being singletons. Sequenced sample: peripheral blood. The receptors were gathered from a man aged 50-59 years with active COVID-19.

The V and J genes are TRBV4-2 and TRBJ1-2; TRBD1 is a possible D gene (5 bases). V was pared by 0 bases and J by 2 bases, with 7 bases between. The germline V gene encodes CDR1 LGHNA and CDR2 YNFKEQ. This CDR3 has 14 amino acids. The CDR3 here is CASSQEGGNYGYTF. The CDR3 nucleotides are TGTGCCAGCAGCCAAGAGGGGGGAAACTATGGCTACACCTTC.

The chain couples TRBV6-5 to TRBJ2-2, with 9 positions matching TRBD1. The CDR3 is 14 residues long. Germline CDR1 is MNHEY and CDR2 is SVGAGI. J gave up 6 bases and V 6 bases, and 5 bases lay outside the gene matches. The DNA for the CDR3 is TGTGCCAGCAGGGGACAGGGTTTTGCCGGGGAGCTGTTTTTT. Amino acids: CASRGQGFAGELFF.

This rearrangement joins TRBV21-1 to TRBJ1-5. TRBV21-1 is reported as a pseudogene. This CDR3 region has 17 residues. This chain's CDR3 is CASSSGRGGFSNQPQHF. Written as DNA, the CDR3 is TGTGCCAGCAGTAGCGGACGGGGTGGATTTAGCAATCAGCCCCAGCATTTT.

J is TRBJ1-1 and V is TRBV5-5; D might be TRBD1 (5 bases). The CDR3 covers 13 residues. The germline V gene encodes CDR1 SGHKS and CDR2 YYEKEE (reference sequence). V was cut by 2 bases and J by 2 bases, with 7 bases left in between. The CDR3 DNA reads TGTGCCAGCAGCTTAGGGGTTAACACTGAAGCTTTCTTT. Its protein is CASSLGVNTEAFF.

V gene TRBV18 combines with J gene TRBJ1-2, with no clear D. V was shortened by 0 bases and J by 8 bases, with 10 bases between the two germline ends. CDR3 size: 13 residues. The germline CDR1 and CDR2 sequences are KGHSH and LQKENI. The CDR3 spells CASSPPGGMGYTF. The CDR3 DNA follows: TGTGCCAGCTCACCACCGGGAGGGATGGGCTACACCTTC. Based on the CDR3 plus reference TRBV18 and TRBJ1-2, the full variable domain is NAGVMQNPRHLVRRRGQEARLRCSPMKGHSHVYWYRQLPEEGLKFMVYLQKENIIDESGMPKERFSAEFPKEGPSILRIQQVVRGDSAAYFCASSPPGGMGYTFGSGTRLTVV.

The V gene is TRBV9, the J gene TRBJ2-5, with a tentative D call TRBD2 (6 bases). The germline V gene has CDR1 SGDLS and CDR2 YYNGEE. The CDR3 runs to 16 residues. V shed 6 bases and J shed 5 bases, with 23 bases lying between them. The CDR3 sequence is CASTQAATLGRETQYF. The CDR3 DNA reads TGTGCCAGCACCCAAGCCGCTACCTTAGGGAGGGAGACCCAGTACTTC.

The chain carries TRBV14 and TRBJ2-2; no firm D call. The CDR3 runs 14 residues. Germline CDR1 reads SGHDN; CDR2 reads FVKESK. The V gene lost 6 bases and the J gene lost 7 bases, with 15 bases spanning the gap. DNA for the CDR3: TGTGCCAGCAGGCTAGTTGGTGGAAACGGGGAGCTGTTTTTT. Its protein is CASRLVGGNGELFF.

This sequence joins TRBV27 and TRBJ2-2; D might be TRBD1 (6 bases). The ends were cut back, 8 bases at V and 4 bases at J, with 29 bases in the middle. The CDR3 is 19 amino acids. The germline V gene has CDR1 MNHEY and CDR2 SMNVEV (reference sequence). This CDR3 is CASSHEPSGAWGPTGELFF. CDR3 in DNA: TGTGCCAGCTCTCACGAACCATCAGGGGCCTGGGGGCCCACCGGGGAGCTGTTTTTT.

This chain uses TRBV2 with TRBJ2-2; 11 bases line up with TRBD2. Trimming cost V 7 bases and J 5 bases; bases outside gene matches: 6. The CDR3 sequence is 15 residues long. Germline CDR1 SNHLY, CDR2 FYNNEI. CDR3 region: CASTGVAGGTGELFF. The CDR3 nucleotides read TGTGCCAGCACGGGAGTAGCGGGAGGGACCGGGGAGCTGTTTTTT.

Written as DNA, the CDR3 is TGTGCCAGCTCACCACCGAAGGGGCGGAACACTGAAGCTTTCTTT. Translating gives CASSPPKGRNTEAFF. This chain links TRBV18 with TRBJ1-1; possible D gene TRBD1, 5 bases. The V and J ends lost 0 bases and 1 base respectively, with 9 bases between them. The CDR3 consists of 15 residues. The germline CDR1 and CDR2 sequences are KGHSH and LQKENI.

This clone was seen a single time. The CDR3 carries no conserved terminal phenylalanine or tryptophan, so it likely arises from a read error. The limits of the CDR3 on the DNA are not certain, so only TCRdb's listed CDR3 is given. This sequence joins TRBV15 and TRBJ1-2; the table gives TRBD1 as D, unverified against the DNA. The CDR3 region is 11 residues in length, termini included. Germline assignment: CDR1 LNHNV and CDR2 YYDKDF (reference sequence). Here the CDR3 reads CATSRDSLVSI.

The chain couples TRBV7-2 to TRBJ1-1; perhaps TRBD1 as D (5 bases). The ends were cut back, 1 base at V and 4 bases at J, with 13 bases in the middle. Germline CDR1 is SGHTA and CDR2 is FQGNSA. CDR3 length: 15 residues. The CDR3 nucleotides are TGTGCCAGCAGCTTAGATGGAGGGGAAAGCACTGAAGCTTTCTTT. Encoded protein: CASSLDGGESTEAFF.

V usage is TRBV19 and J usage is TRBJ2-1; the D is unclear. Trimming took 6 bases from V and 4 from J, leaving 16 bases between them. The CDR3 sequence is 15 residues long. Germline V gives CDR1 LNHDA, CDR2 SQIVND (reference sequence). This CDR3 is CASSLAAAAYNEQFF. In DNA form, the CDR3 reads TGTGCCAGTAGCCTTGCGGCGGCAGCATACAATGAGCAGTTCTTC.

The chain has TRBV27 and TRBJ2-7, with TRBD2 matching 10 bases. V lost 2 bases to trimming and J lost 5 bases; unmatched junction nucleotides: 21. The CDR3 extends over 20 amino acids. Germline CDR1 reads MNHEY; CDR2 reads SMNVEV (reference sequence). CDR3 sequence (DNA): TGTGCCAGCAGTTTACTGACCGGGACTAGCGCCGATCGGGCTCTACACGAGCAGTACTTC. Amino acid sequence: CASSLLTGTSADRALHEQYF.

CDR3 DNA: TGCGCCAGCAGCTTGGTGGTTAGCGGCCCAGAGACCCAGTACTTC. Translation: CASSLVVSGPETQYF. J is TRBJ2-5 and V is TRBV5-1; possible D gene TRBD2, 6 bases. The CDR3 covers 15 residues. Germline CDR1 is SGHRS and CDR2 is YFSETQ. The V end lost 0 bases, the J end lost 4 bases, and 13 bases lay between the germline ends.

The chain carries TRBV12-3 or TRBV12-4 and TRBJ2-7, with D tentatively TRBD1 (5 bases). The CDR3 has 12 amino acids. Trimming stripped 3 bases from V and 3 bases from J, with 6 bases between. CDR3 region: CASSFQGYEQYF. CDR3 coding DNA: TGTGCCAGCAGTTTCCAGGGCTACGAGCAGTACTTC.